The 25 T cell receptor beta chains below all came from one sample that was sequenced in a study of T cell responses to AZD1222 COVID-19 vaccine. Sequenced by immunoSEQ multiplex PCR; TCRdb stores in-frame clones only, minus some. The sample has roughly 130,000 clones, approximately 83% seen once. The sequenced sample was peripheral blood, obtained on day 0 of AZD1222 vaccination. The receptors shown here come from an adult in good health.

This sequence joins TRBV6-4 and TRBJ1-1, with a weak D call TRBD1 (5 bases). CDR1 is MRHNA, CDR2 SNTAGT, per germline. The CDR3 covers 19 residues. Trimming stripped 7 bases from V and 4 bases from J, with 31 bases between. The CDR3 protein is CASNLGLLHPYCTLTEAFF. The DNA of the CDR3 is TGTGCCAGCAACTTGGGACTTCTTCACCCCTATTGCACTCTCACTGAAGCTTTCTTT.

The chain is built from TRBV6-5 and TRBJ1-2; possibly TRBD1 for D (6 bases). From germline, CDR1 is MNHEY and CDR2 SVGAGI. The CDR3 is 14 amino acids. The V and J ends lost 7 bases and 9 bases respectively, with 21 bases between them. In nucleotides, the CDR3 is TGTGCCAGCACCTCCGGTGGGGGGCCGGGTAGCTACACCTTC. This translates into CASTSGGGPGSYTF.

The genes are TRBV6-4 and TRBJ1-1, with D unresolved. The V and J ends lost 6 bases and 6 bases respectively, with 17 bases between them. Germline V gene lookup returns CDR1 MRHNA and CDR2 SNTAGT. This CDR3 comprises 14 residues. The CDR3 spells CASRGEGRHSEAFF. DNA for the CDR3: TGTGCCAGCAGGGGTGAGGGAAGGCACTCTGAAGCTTTCTTT.

The rearrangement joins TRBV9 to TRBJ2-3; D might be TRBD2 (5 bases). The CDR3 has 12 residues. Germline V lookup: CDR1 SGDLS, CDR2 YYNGEE. With 0 bases removed from V and 7 bases from J, the gap between germline ends came to 6 bases. As DNA, the CDR3 is TGTGCCAGCAGCGTAGGCGGGTATACGCAGTATTTT. Translated, it gives CASSVGGYTQYF.

This rearrangement joins TRBV5-6 to TRBJ2-7; D gene ambiguous. Deletions cut 4 bases from V and 1 base from J, with 3 bases between. Germline CDR1 and CDR2: SGHDT and YYEEEE. The CDR3 loop spans 11 amino acids. The CDR3 spells CASSVSYEQYF. The CDR3 DNA sequence: TGTGCCAGCAGCGTTTCCTACGAGCAGTACTTC.

The V call is TRBV11-1, the J call TRBJ1-2; D might be TRBD1 (5 bases). CDR1 is SGHAT and CDR2 is FQDESV in the germline V gene (reference sequence). Trimming took 4 bases from V and 1 from J, leaving 10 bases between them. The CDR3 length is 14 residues. CDR3 sequence: CASSSLDSNYGYTF. CDR3 sequence (DNA): TGTGCCAGCAGCTCCCTAGACAGTAACTATGGCTACACCTTC. The complete variable domain, with remaining parts taken from reference TRBV11-1 and TRBJ1-2, reads EAEVAQSPRYKITEKSQAVAFWCDPISGHATLYWYRQILGQGPELLVQFQDESVVDDSQLPKDRFSAERLKGVDSTLKIQPAELGDSAMYLCASSSLDSNYGYTFGSGTRLTVV.

CDR3 coding DNA: TGCAGCGTTGGAGGGACAGTTAATCAGCCCCAGCATTTT. Translated, it gives CSVGGTVNQPQHF. This sequence joins TRBV29-1 and TRBJ1-5; 7 bases align to TRBD1. Looked up from germline, CDR1 is SQVTM and CDR2 is ANQGSEA. Germline trimming cut 4 bases from V and 4 bases from J; bases unmatched to any gene: 4. The CDR3 contains 13 residues.

The chain joins TRBV29-1 to TRBJ1-2; D call uncertain. Germline V gene lookup returns CDR1 SQVTM and CDR2 ANQGSEA. V was trimmed by 0 bases and J by 0 bases, leaving 5 bases between them. The CDR3 length is 13 residues. CDR3: CSVEDGANYGYTF. As DNA, the CDR3 is TGCAGCGTTGAAGATGGCGCTAACTATGGCTACACCTTC.

This clone was observed a few times. The chain joins TRBV29-1 to TRBJ1-2; unclear D gene. V was cut by 6 bases and J by 8 bases, with 13 bases left in between. Looked up from germline, CDR1 is SQVTM and CDR2 is ANQGSEA. The CDR3 is 11 amino acids. This CDR3 is CSVVFEGGYTF. In DNA form, the CDR3 reads TGCAGCGTCGTTTTCGAAGGGGGCTACACCTTC.

The chain is built from TRBV30 and TRBJ1-6, with 8 positions matching TRBD1. V was pared by 5 bases and J by 7 bases, with 4 bases of the junction left unmatched. The CDR3 is 13 amino acids. Germline CDR1 GTSNPN, CDR2 SVGIG (reference sequence). CDR3 sequence (DNA): TGTGCCTGGGACAGGGGCGGGAATTCACCCCTCCACTTT. Translating gives CAWDRGGNSPLHF. Full variable domain (rest looked up from reference TRBV30 and TRBJ1-6): SQTIHQWPATLVQPVGSPLSLECTVEGTSNPNLYWYRQAAGRGLQLLFYSVGIGQISSEVPQNLSASRPQDRQFILSSKKLLLSDSGFYLCAWDRGGNSPLHFGNGTRLTVT.

V gene TRBV4-1 combines with J gene TRBJ2-1; TRBD1 matches at 8 bases. The germline gives CDR1 MGHRA, CDR2 YSYEKL. V trimming: 2 bases; J trimming: 0 bases; junction bases outside the gene matches: 9. The CDR3 contains 18 residues. This CDR3 reads CASSQLGQGAPSYNEQFF. In DNA form, the CDR3 reads TGCGCCAGCAGCCAACTTGGGCAGGGGGCCCCCTCCTACAATGAGCAGTTCTTC.

The gene calls are TRBV6-6 and TRBJ1-6; D remains ambiguous. The germline V and J ends were trimmed by 0 bases and 4 bases, with 10 bases remaining between them. This CDR3 region has 16 residues. CDR1 MNHNY and CDR2 SVGAGI come from the germline V gene (reference sequence). DNA of the CDR3: TGTGCCAGCAGTTACTCGACGCGGGTGTATAATTCACCCCTCCACTTT. This translates into CASSYSTRVYNSPLHF.

The rearrangement joins TRBV27 to TRBJ1-6, with D possibly TRBD1 on 5 matching bases. Germline lookup yields CDR1 MNHEY and CDR2 SMNVEV (reference sequence). V was pared by 5 bases and J by 2 bases, with 22 bases between. The CDR3 totals 19 residues. Here the CDR3 reads CASSTPPGGGSPYNSPLHF. CDR3 coding DNA: TGTGCCAGCAGTACCCCCCCGGGGGGGGGTAGCCCCTATAATTCACCCCTCCACTTT.

This clone turned up a few times. This chain joins TRBV15 and TRBJ1-2, with D hard to call. Trimming left V 5 bases short and J 7 bases short, with 11 bases between. The germline CDR1 and CDR2 sequences are LNHNV and YYDKDF (reference sequence). CDR3 size: 12 residues. CDR3 coding DNA: TGTGCCACCAGCCCACGCGCGAGTGGCTACACCTTC. Protein product: CATSPRASGYTF.

This chain uses TRBV4-2 with TRBJ1-2; D remains ambiguous. CDR3 length: 12 amino acids. Trimming removed 0 bases from V and 5 bases from J, with 4 bases in between. Germline assignment: CDR1 LGHNA and CDR2 YNFKEQ. CDR3 coding DNA: TGTGCCAGCAGCCAAGAATTGTATGGCTACACCTTC. Protein sequence: CASSQELYGYTF.

The rearrangement uses TRBV19 and TRBJ2-2, with D hard to call. The CDR3 runs 15 residues. V gave up 8 bases and J gave up 0 bases, with 13 bases separating them. The V gene's germline CDR1 is LNHDA and CDR2 SQIVND (reference sequence). The CDR3 spells CASLERQTNTGELFF. CDR3 coding DNA: TGTGCCAGTCTCGAACGGCAAACGAACACCGGGGAGCTGTTTTTT.

J is TRBJ2-7 and V is TRBV5-8; D not certain. V gave up 0 bases and J gave up 0 bases, with 4 bases separating them. Germline V gives CDR1 SGHTS, CDR2 YDEGEE. The CDR3 is 13 amino acids. The CDR3: CASSLELSYEQYF. Written as DNA, the CDR3 is TGTGCCAGCAGCTTGGAACTCTCCTACGAGCAGTACTTC.

The genes are TRBV7-3 and TRBJ1-3, with unresolved D. V was cut by 5 bases and J by 0 bases, with 8 bases left in between. Germline assignment: CDR1 SGHTA and CDR2 FQGTGA. This CDR3 spans 14 amino acids. The CDR3 DNA is TGTGCCAGCAGCGTAGGATACTCTGGAAACACCATATATTTT. Residues: CASSVGYSGNTIYF. Variable domain in full (rest from reference TRBV7-3 and TRBJ1-3): GAGVSQTPSNKVTEKGKYVELRCDPISGHTALYWYRQSLGQGPEFLIYFQGTGAADDSGLPNDRFFAVRPEGSVSTLKIQRTERGDSAVYLCASSVGYSGNTIYFGEGSWLTVV.

V and J are TRBV7-6 and TRBJ1-6; 8 bases map to TRBD1. This CDR3 has 17 amino acids. Trimming removed 0 bases from V and 10 bases from J; junction bases left unmatched: 11. The germline V gene encodes CDR1 SGHVS and CDR2 FNYEAQ. CDR3 sequence (DNA): TGTGCCAGCAGCTTAGCGGGACAGGCGGGCAGCAACTCACCCCTCCACTTT. Amino acid sequence: CASSLAGQAGSNSPLHF. The whole variable domain, filled in from reference TRBV7-6 and TRBJ1-6, reads GAGVSQSPRYKVTKRGQDVALRCDPISGHVSLYWYRQALGQGPEFLTYFNYEAQQDKSGLPNDRFSAERPEGSISTLTIQRTEQRDSAMYRCASSLAGQAGSNSPLHFGNGTRLTVT.

The chain recombines TRBV7-2 with TRBJ2-1; D is perhaps TRBD1 or TRBD2 (6 bases each). The CDR3 extends over 14 amino acids. The V gene lost 3 bases and the J gene lost 6 bases, with 12 bases spanning the gap. CDR1 is SGHTA and CDR2 is FQGNSA in the germline V gene. The CDR3 DNA reads as TGTGCCAGCAGCTTCGGAGGGGGTATCAATGAGCAGTTCTTC. Protein product: CASSFGGGINEQFF.

V is TRBV5-1 and J is TRBJ2-1; the match to TRBD2 covers 8 bases. CDR1 and CDR2 (germline): SGHRS, YFSETQ. This CDR3 comprises 14 residues. V was clipped by 6 bases and J by 7 bases; unmatched bases: 9. CDR3 loop: CASTPQRGFNEQFF. For the CDR3, the DNA is TGCGCCAGCACCCCCCAGCGGGGGTTTAATGAGCAGTTCTTC. The full variable domain, rest sourced from reference TRBV5-1 and TRBJ2-1, is KAGVTQTPRYLIKTRGQQVTLSCSPISGHRSVSWYQQTPGQGLQFLFEYFSETQRNKGNFPGRFSGRQFSNSRSEMNVSTLELGDSALYLCASTPQRGFNEQFFGPGTRLTVL.

The chain combines TRBV19 with TRBJ1-2; D call uncertain. Trimming stripped 7 bases from V and 1 base from J, with 13 bases between. The CDR3 is 14 residues long. Germline assignment: CDR1 LNHDA and CDR2 SQIVND (reference sequence). CDR3 sequence (DNA): TGTGCCAGTAAACGAACGGACCATAACTATGGCTACACCTTC. Encoded protein: CASKRTDHNYGYTF. The entire variable domain, with the rest obtained from reference TRBV19 and TRBJ1-2, is as follows: DGGITQSPKYLFRKEGQNVTLSCEQNLNHDAMYWYRQDPGQGLRLIYYSQIVNDFQKGDIAEGYSVSREKKESFPLTVTSAQKNPTAFYLCASKRTDHNYGYTFGSGTRLTVV.

On this clone: Germline is not matched at one junction end, which may reflect a read error. V is TRBV7-2 and J is TRBJ1-2, with 7 bases that match TRBD1. Germline V gene lookup returns CDR1 SGHTA and CDR2 FQGNSA. This CDR3 has 13 residues. The CDR3 spells CASRGGDSSSREF. CDR3 coding DNA: TGTGCCAGCAGGGGAGGGGACAGCTCCAGTCGGGAGTTC.

The CDR3 loop is CASSFTSGRFTQPQHF. CDR3 bases: TGTGCCAGCAGTTTTACCTCCGGCAGGTTCACCCAGCCCCAGCATTTT. The V and J genes are TRBV5-6 and TRBJ1-5; no clear D gene. Looked up from germline, CDR1 is SGHDT and CDR2 is YYEEEE. V was shortened by 5 bases and J by 7 bases, with 22 bases between the two germline ends. The CDR3 runs to 16 residues.

The rearrangement joins TRBV14 to TRBJ1-4; 9 bases map to TRBD1. The V and J ends lost 1 base and 5 bases, in that order; junction bases with no gene match: 5. The CDR3 spans 16 residues. Germline V lookup: CDR1 SGHDN, CDR2 FVKESK. In DNA form, the CDR3 reads TGTGCCAGCAGCCAAGTGATCGGGACAGGGAATGAAAAACTGTTTTTT. Its protein is CASSQVIGTGNEKLFF.